This passage covers 6 T cell receptor beta chains from one sample sequenced in a study of T cell responses to AZD1222 COVID-19 vaccine. Generated by immunoSEQ multiplex PCR, the TCRdb table keeps only in-frame clones and is missing some. The sample has roughly 110,000 clones; 92% are singletons. The material sequenced was peripheral blood, taken 28 days after the second AZD1222 dose. These TCRs come from an adult who received the AZD1222 COVID-19 vaccine.

The chain joins TRBV19 to TRBJ1-1; D is unclear. CDR1 is LNHDA and CDR2 is SQIVND in the germline V gene (reference sequence). Trimming stripped 3 bases from V and 7 bases from J, with 15 bases between. The length of the CDR3 is 14 residues. CDR3 coding DNA: TGTGCCAGTAGTATTTCTCGAGGGCACGGTGAAGCTTTCTTT. Translating it yields CASSISRGHGEAFF.

CDR3 in amino acids: CASSFIQGIYGYTF. In DNA form, the CDR3 reads TGTGCCAGCAGTTTTATACAGGGAATCTATGGCTACACCTTC. The V gene is TRBV28, the J gene TRBJ1-2; D is perhaps TRBD1 (6 bases). V was clipped by 3 bases and J by 4 bases, with 12 bases between them. The CDR3 has 14 amino acids. Germline CDR1 MDHEN, CDR2 SYDVKM.

In its sample, this clone was seen once. The chain recombines TRBV9 with TRBJ2-2; tentatively, D is TRBD2 (5 bases). Trimming shortened V by 0 bases and J by 5 bases, and 8 bases separated the two germline ends. Germline lookup yields CDR1 SGDLS and CDR2 YYNGEE. The CDR3 loop spans 14 amino acids. The CDR3 spells CASSVGTGTGELFF. The CDR3 nucleotides read TGTGCCAGCAGCGTAGGAACGGGGACCGGGGAGCTGTTTTTT. The entire variable domain, with the rest obtained from reference TRBV9 and TRBJ2-2, is as follows: DSGVTQTPKHLITATGQRVTLRCSPRSGDLSVYWYQQSLDQGLQFLIQYYNGEERAKGNILERFSAQQFPDLHSELNLSSLELGDSALYFCASSVGTGTGELFFGEGSRLTVL.

The chain joins TRBV6-6 to TRBJ2-7; D not certain. CDR1 and CDR2 from the germline V gene are MNHNY and SVGAGI (reference sequence). The CDR3 spans 12 residues. V dropped 6 bases and J dropped 0 bases, with 6 bases sitting between them. CDR3 in DNA: TGTGCCAGCAGCCGTTCCTCCTACGAGCAGTACTTC. Amino acids: CASSRSSYEQYF.

The rearrangement uses TRBV5-1 and TRBJ1-2, with 7 positions matching TRBD1. The CDR3 is made up of 15 amino acids. The V segment lost 4 bases and the J segment 0 bases; nucleotides outside the gene matches: 6. Germline CDR1 is SGHRS and CDR2 is YFSETQ. In nucleotides, the CDR3 is TGCGCCAGCAGCCCGGAGGGGGCAGCTAACTATGGCTACACCTTC. Translating it yields CASSPEGAANYGYTF. The whole variable domain, remainder taken from reference TRBV5-1 and TRBJ1-2, is KAGVTQTPRYLIKTRGQQVTLSCSPISGHRSVSWYQQTPGQGLQFLFEYFSETQRNKGNFPGRFSGRQFSNSRSEMNVSTLELGDSALYLCASSPEGAANYGYTFGSGTRLTVV.

The chain has TRBV3-1 (or the pseudogene TRBV3-2) and TRBJ2-3; D is uncertain. V lost 3 bases, J lost 4 bases, and 8 bases lay in between. The CDR3 loop spans 13 amino acids. CDR1 and CDR2 (germline): LGHDT, YNNKEL (reference sequence). In DNA form, the CDR3 reads TGTGCCAGCAGCCAGGGCGAGGCAGATACGCAGTATTTT. It translates to CASSQGEADTQYF.